This paragraph covers one TCR beta chain sequence. This sample stems from a study of blood T cell repertoires in COVID-19. Study-level information: Some COVID-19 samples were acute and others convalescent; all came from the United States, Italy and Spain. The cDNA or gDNA used as material had been derived from T cells, B-cell-depleted T cells, or PBMCs.

Participants in the exposed group had met a COVID-19 case in the 2 weeks before joining the study. CDR1 SGHNT and CDR2 YYREEE come from the germline V gene (reference sequence). The CDR3 sequence is 14 residues long. Trimming took 1 base from V and 7 from J, leaving 9 bases between them. Sequencing was performed with immunoSEQ multiplex PCR; in TCRdb, only in-frame clones are kept and a portion is missing. The sample holds a few hundred thousand clones, 70% to 90% seen once. V usage is TRBV5-4 and J usage is TRBJ1-6; D gene uncertain. Sequences were obtained from PBMCs or T cells enriched from blood (not recorded which). The TCR comes from a woman aged 50 to 65 who had been exposed to COVID-19. In DNA, the CDR3 is TGTGCCAGCAGCTTGTTTTCGGGAAATTCACCCCTCCACTTT. Translation: CASSLFSGNSPLHF.